Listed below are T cell receptor beta chains from one sample, sequenced in a study of post-analysis software for immune sequencing data. TCRdb processed the PCR reads anew with MiXCR; each CDR3 protein has one entry. The sample lists about 540,000 distinct CDR3 sequences; 34% were seen once. Sequencing was performed on blood. These receptors were collected from a girl aged 2-17 years with multiple sclerosis. The CDR3 runs from the conserved cysteine through the conserved F or W. The order of the fields is D gene, J gene, V gene, clone size, CDR3 DNA, CDR3 protein. The D gene is left open where the match is weak. Only part of the rows carry a size: once, few, many, or a class if the clone is expanded.

d_gene: -; j_gene: TRBJ1-1; v_gene: TRBV29-1; abundance: -; CDR3nt: TGCAGCGGGGAGGGACTGGGGGGCAAAGAAGCTTTCTTT; CDR3aa: CSGEGLGGKEAFF
d_gene: -; j_gene: TRBJ2-7; v_gene: TRBV5-1; abundance: -; CDR3nt: TGCGCCAGCAGCTCAACTCGAGAGGACGGCAGCGCGCAGTACTTC; CDR3aa: CASSSTREDGSAQYF
d_gene: -; j_gene: TRBJ2-7; v_gene: TRBV5-6; abundance: -; CDR3nt: TGTGCCAGCAGCCGGGACACAGACTACGAGCAGTACTTC; CDR3aa: CASSRDTDYEQYF
d_gene: -; j_gene: TRBJ1-5; v_gene: TRBV29-1; abundance: few; CDR3nt: TGCAGCGTTGAAGAGGGGGCGCCGGGTCAGCCCCAGCATTTT; CDR3aa: CSVEEGAPGQPQHF
d_gene: -; j_gene: TRBJ2-1; v_gene: TRBV10-2; abundance: -; CDR3nt: TGCGCCAGCAGTGAACCGGGGGCAGGCTGGGATGAGCAGTTCTTC; CDR3aa: CASSEPGAGWDEQFF
d_gene: -; j_gene: TRBJ2-3; v_gene: TRBV18; abundance: -; CDR3nt: TGTGCCAGCTCACCTTGGTCTGCAGATACGCAGTATTTT; CDR3aa: CASSPWSADTQYF
d_gene: -; j_gene: TRBJ2-7; v_gene: TRBV29-1; abundance: many; CDR3nt: TGCAGCGTTGTGCCTAGCGACTACGAGCAGTACTTC; CDR3aa: CSVVPSDYEQYF
d_gene: -; j_gene: TRBJ1-2; v_gene: TRBV7-9; abundance: -; CDR3nt: TGTGCCAGCAGCTTAGATTCCACAGGCTATAGCTACACCTTC; CDR3aa: CASSLDSTGYSYTF
d_gene: TRBD2; j_gene: TRBJ2-5; v_gene: TRBV20-1; abundance: -; CDR3nt: TGCAGTGCTCGTCAGGAAGGGACCCTCGCGGGAGGGGAGACCCAGTACTTC; CDR3aa: CSARQEGTLAGGETQYF
d_gene: -; j_gene: TRBJ1-5; v_gene: TRBV20-1; abundance: -; CDR3nt: TGCAGTGCACAGAGACGCCAGAGCAATCAGCCCCAGCATTTT; CDR3aa: CSAQRRQSNQPQHF
d_gene: -; j_gene: TRBJ2-7; v_gene: TRBV5-1; abundance: -; CDR3nt: TGCGCCAGCAGCTTGGATGATAACGAGCAGTACTTC; CDR3aa: CASSLDDNEQYF
d_gene: -; j_gene: TRBJ1-1; v_gene: TRBV5-1; abundance: -; CDR3nt: TGCGCCAGCAGCTCAGACAGAAAATACGAAGCTTTCTTT; CDR3aa: CASSSDRKYEAFF
d_gene: TRBD1; j_gene: TRBJ2-7; v_gene: TRBV6-5; abundance: few; CDR3nt: TGTGCCAGCAGTAGAGACAGGGTACCTTCCTACGAGCAGTACTTC; CDR3aa: CASSRDRVPSYEQYF
d_gene: -; j_gene: TRBJ1-1; v_gene: TRBV4-2; abundance: -; CDR3nt: TGTGCCAGCAGCCAAGAAGGAGTAGTCAGCCAAGCTTTCTTT; CDR3aa: CASSQEGVVSQAFF
d_gene: -; j_gene: TRBJ1-5; v_gene: TRBV5-1; abundance: -; CDR3nt: TGCGCCAGCAGCTTGGACGGGGAACAGCCCCAGCATTTT; CDR3aa: CASSLDGEQPQHF
d_gene: -; j_gene: TRBJ2-3; v_gene: TRBV5-1; abundance: -; CDR3nt: TGCGCCAGCAGCCCGCCGAGCAGTCGAAAGTATACGCAGTATTTT; CDR3aa: CASSPPSSRKYTQYF
d_gene: TRBD2; j_gene: TRBJ2-1; v_gene: TRBV20-1; abundance: many; CDR3nt: TGCAGTGCTAGAGACCTCACACTAGCGGGCGGATACAATGAGCAGTTCTTC; CDR3aa: CSARDLTLAGGYNEQFF
d_gene: TRBD2; j_gene: TRBJ2-1; v_gene: TRBV20-1; abundance: few; CDR3nt: TGCAGTGCTGAGCGGGGGGATTACAATGAGCAGTTCTTC; CDR3aa: CSAERGDYNEQFF
d_gene: TRBD1; j_gene: TRBJ1-2; v_gene: TRBV6-5; abundance: -; CDR3nt: TGTGCCAGCAGTAGAGGGGGCAACTATGGCTACACCTTC; CDR3aa: CASSRGGNYGYTF
d_gene: TRBD1; j_gene: TRBJ2-2; v_gene: TRBV7-3; abundance: few; CDR3nt: TGTGCCAGCAGCCTGGGACAGGGGGCGACCGGGGAGCTGTTTTTT; CDR3aa: CASSLGQGATGELFF
d_gene: -; j_gene: TRBJ2-5; v_gene: TRBV6-6; abundance: few; CDR3nt: TGTGCCAGCAGTTACGCCCACGCCGACCAAGAGACCCAGTACTTC; CDR3aa: CASSYAHADQETQYF
d_gene: -; j_gene: TRBJ2-1; v_gene: TRBV5-1; abundance: few; CDR3nt: TGCGCCAGCAGCTTGAACAGCAATGAGCAGTTCTTC; CDR3aa: CASSLNSNEQFF
d_gene: -; j_gene: TRBJ2-3; v_gene: TRBV7-2; abundance: -; CDR3nt: TGTGCCAGCAGCCCGGCGGACCACACAGATACGCAGTATTTT; CDR3aa: CASSPADHTDTQYF
d_gene: TRBD1; j_gene: TRBJ1-6; v_gene: TRBV28; abundance: many; CDR3nt: TGTGCCAGCAGTTTTTCGCAGGGGGGGCCGGCACCCCTCCACTTT; CDR3aa: CASSFSQGGPAPLHF
d_gene: TRBD1; j_gene: TRBJ2-7; v_gene: TRBV7-9; abundance: -; CDR3nt: TGTGCCAGCAGCCCCCCCCCAGGGGGCAGCTCCTACGAGCAGTACTTC; CDR3aa: CASSPPPGGSSYEQYF
d_gene: TRBD1; j_gene: TRBJ1-5; v_gene: TRBV28; abundance: -; CDR3nt: TGTGCCAGCAGCAAAGACAGGGGGCAGAATCAGCCCCAGCATTTT; CDR3aa: CASSKDRGQNQPQHF
d_gene: -; j_gene: TRBJ2-1; v_gene: TRBV14; abundance: -; CDR3nt: TGTGCCAGCAGCCACAGGGCGGGCGGTGAGCAGTTCTTC; CDR3aa: CASSHRAGGEQFF
d_gene: -; j_gene: TRBJ2-7; v_gene: TRBV7-9; abundance: -; CDR3nt: TGTGCCAGCAGCTCCTCGGACAGGAGGGGCTACGAGCAGTACTTC; CDR3aa: CASSSSDRRGYEQYF
d_gene: -; j_gene: TRBJ2-2; v_gene: TRBV5-1; abundance: -; CDR3nt: TGCGCCAGCAGCTTGGATGAGGGGGCGAACACCGGGGAGCTGTTTTTT; CDR3aa: CASSLDEGANTGELFF
d_gene: -; j_gene: TRBJ2-5; v_gene: TRBV3-1; abundance: few; CDR3nt: TGTGCCAGCAGCCAAGATCTCACCTGGGTGTGGGAAGGAGCCCAGTACTTC; CDR3aa: CASSQDLTWVWEGAQYF
d_gene: -; j_gene: TRBJ2-1; v_gene: TRBV4-1; abundance: few; CDR3nt: TGCGCCAGCAGCCAGCTGTCAGAAGATAATAGACAGAATGAGCAGTTCTTC; CDR3aa: CASSQLSEDNRQNEQFF
d_gene: -; j_gene: TRBJ2-5; v_gene: TRBV13; abundance: many; CDR3nt: TGTGCCAGCAGCTCCCTTCGAGGCTGGAGTGAGACCCAGTACTTC; CDR3aa: CASSSLRGWSETQYF
d_gene: TRBD1; j_gene: TRBJ1-6; v_gene: TRBV6-1; abundance: -; CDR3nt: TGTGCCAGCTCGTACAGGGGGCAAGATAATTCACCCCTCCACTTT; CDR3aa: CASSYRGQDNSPLHF
d_gene: -; j_gene: TRBJ1-4; v_gene: TRBV28; abundance: -; CDR3nt: TGTGCCAGCAGTTTCAGGGAGAAATTTGCAACTAATGAAAAACTGTTTTTT; CDR3aa: CASSFREKFATNEKLFF
d_gene: -; j_gene: TRBJ2-3; v_gene: TRBV5-1; abundance: -; CDR3nt: TGCGCCAGCAGCTTGGCGGACAGTTCAGATACGCAGTATTTT; CDR3aa: CASSLADSSDTQYF
d_gene: -; j_gene: TRBJ1-5; v_gene: TRBV7-2; abundance: -; CDR3nt: TGTGCCAGCAGCTTATGGCCCCGCAATCAGCCCCAGCATTTT; CDR3aa: CASSLWPRNQPQHF
d_gene: -; j_gene: TRBJ1-6; v_gene: TRBV5-1; abundance: -; CDR3nt: TGCGCCAGCAGCTTGGGCTCGGGTGATGGTAATTCACCCCTCCACTTT; CDR3aa: CASSLGSGDGNSPLHF
d_gene: TRBD1; j_gene: TRBJ1-2; v_gene: TRBV6-5; abundance: -; CDR3nt: TGTGCCAGCACCAGGACAGGGGGCGATGGCTACACCTTC; CDR3aa: CASTRTGGDGYTF
d_gene: -; j_gene: TRBJ1-1; v_gene: TRBV28; abundance: -; CDR3nt: TGTGCCAGCAGTTTCCGGAGGGGGGGCGTCACTGAAGCTTTCTTT; CDR3aa: CASSFRRGGVTEAFF
d_gene: TRBD1; j_gene: TRBJ2-5; v_gene: TRBV14; abundance: -; CDR3nt: TGTGCCAGCAGCCAAGTCCGGTACAGGGGATCAGAGACCCAGTACTTC; CDR3aa: CASSQVRYRGSETQYF
d_gene: -; j_gene: TRBJ2-1; v_gene: TRBV4-2; abundance: few; CDR3nt: TGTGCCACCGAAGGGTCGGGGTACTCCTACAATGAGCAGTTCTTC; CDR3aa: CATEGSGYSYNEQFF
d_gene: TRBD1; j_gene: TRBJ2-7; v_gene: TRBV5-1; abundance: -; CDR3nt: TGCGCCAGCAGCATGGGAACCGGGACAGGGAACAACGAGCAGTACTTC; CDR3aa: CASSMGTGTGNNEQYF
d_gene: TRBD2; j_gene: TRBJ2-5; v_gene: TRBV20-1; abundance: few; CDR3nt: TGCAGTGCTAGTCGGGTAGCGGGGGAGACCCAGTACTTC; CDR3aa: CSASRVAGETQYF
d_gene: -; j_gene: TRBJ2-3; v_gene: TRBV10-3; abundance: medium-sized; CDR3nt: TGTGCCATCAAAGGGTCTTTCAGCACAGATACGCAGTATTTT; CDR3aa: CAIKGSFSTDTQYF
d_gene: TRBD2; j_gene: TRBJ2-1; v_gene: TRBV20-1; abundance: -; CDR3nt: TGCAGTGCCATCGCCGGGACTAGCGGTATAAATGAGCAGTTCTTC; CDR3aa: CSAIAGTSGINEQFF
d_gene: -; j_gene: TRBJ2-7; v_gene: TRBV5-1; abundance: -; CDR3nt: TGCGCCAGCAGTAGTAGGGGTTTACCCTACGAGCAGTACTTC; CDR3aa: CASSSRGLPYEQYF
d_gene: TRBD1; j_gene: TRBJ2-5; v_gene: TRBV27; abundance: -; CDR3nt: TGTGCCAGCAGTTTCGACAGGGTGGAGACCCAGTACTTC; CDR3aa: CASSFDRVETQYF
d_gene: -; j_gene: TRBJ2-5; v_gene: TRBV2; abundance: few; CDR3nt: TGTGCCAGCAGTGAGGGCATGGGGTTTGAGACCCAGTACTTC; CDR3aa: CASSEGMGFETQYF
d_gene: -; j_gene: TRBJ1-5; v_gene: TRBV15; abundance: -; CDR3nt: TGTGCCACCAGCAGTGAGGGGGTCCCTGGCAATCAGCCCCAGCATTTT; CDR3aa: CATSSEGVPGNQPQHF
d_gene: TRBD1; j_gene: TRBJ2-1; v_gene: TRBV20-1; abundance: many; CDR3nt: TGCAGTGCTCTAAAGACAGGGAAGAATGAGCAGTTCTTC; CDR3aa: CSALKTGKNEQFF
d_gene: -; j_gene: TRBJ2-7; v_gene: TRBV6-5; abundance: -; CDR3nt: TGTGCCAGCAGTTACGGGCCAGGGGATTCCTCCTACAATGAGCAGTACTTC; CDR3aa: CASSYGPGDSSYNEQYF
d_gene: -; j_gene: TRBJ2-5; v_gene: TRBV7-9; abundance: -; CDR3nt: TGTGCCAGCAGTACCGGGACTTCCAAATGGGAAGAGACCCAGTACTTC; CDR3aa: CASSTGTSKWEETQYF
d_gene: TRBD1; j_gene: TRBJ1-5; v_gene: TRBV27; abundance: -; CDR3nt: TGTGCCAGCAGTTTCTTGGGACAGGGAATGGATCAGCCCCAGCATTTT; CDR3aa: CASSFLGQGMDQPQHF
d_gene: TRBD1; j_gene: TRBJ2-5; v_gene: TRBV5-5; abundance: -; CDR3nt: TGTGCCAGCAACAGGGACAGGGTTGCTGAGACCCAGTACTTC; CDR3aa: CASNRDRVAETQYF